The 4 T cell receptor beta chains reported below all come from one sample, sequenced in a study of identical twins listed by TCRdb under 2016. Library method: 5' RACE. This sample was sequenced with an Illumina HiSeq 2000. TCRdb applied fastp at Q25 and MiXCR to the public reads, then kept only in-frame beta chains. All rows with the same CDR3 protein become a single entry with the most common DNA and genes. The sample table shows 450,000 or so distinct CDR3 sequences, and 24% are seen once. Roughly 2.8% of the sample is taken by the ten largest. The sample was also reused in another study, on T cells expressing NK-cell markers.

The source material was CD4+ T cells sorted from blood. The receptors were gathered from a woman under 30 in good health.

The chain joins TRBV20-1 to TRBJ2-4; D unresolved. From germline, CDR1 is DFQATT and CDR2 SNEGSKA (reference sequence). The CDR3 runs to 11 residues. Trimming stripped 3 bases from V and 6 bases from J, with 6 bases between. DNA for the CDR3: TGCAGTGCTAGGGAACTAAACATTCAGTACTTC. Protein: CSARELNIQYF.

This clonotype has just a few counts. This chain connects TRBV6-2 or TRBV6-3 to TRBJ2-5; weak D call: TRBD2 (5 bases). Trimming removed 6 bases at V and 5 bases at J, with 10 bases between. Germline V gives CDR1 MNHEY, CDR2 SVGEGT. The CDR3 covers 12 residues. The CDR3 DNA follows: TGTGCCAGCAGCCCCCGGGATGAGACCCAGTACTTC. As protein: CASSPRDETQYF.

This clonotype was seen only a few times. The chain couples TRBV5-1 to TRBJ2-1; D unresolved. Germline lookup yields CDR1 SGHRS and CDR2 YFSETQ. The CDR3 covers 16 residues. V was cut by 1 base and J by 0 bases, with 11 bases left in between. The CDR3 DNA follows: TGCGCCAGCAGCTTGTCCGAAGTGAGCTCCTACAATGAGCAGTTCTTC. It specifies CASSLSEVSSYNEQFF.

V is TRBV6-1 and J is TRBJ2-7, with D perhaps given as TRBD1 or TRBD2 (5 bases each). Looked up from germline, CDR1 is MNHNS and CDR2 is SASEGT. This CDR3 is 15 amino acids long. V lost 6 bases to trimming and J lost 0 bases, with 15 bases between them. The CDR3: CASSSGLDSSYEQYF. CDR3 in DNA: TGTGCCAGCAGCTCAGGACTTGACAGCTCCTACGAGCAGTACTTC.